This TCR beta chain was identified during a study of blood T cell repertoires in COVID-19 (TCRdb year 2020). For context, the study as a whole: Collaborator samples came from the United States, Italy and Spain and covered acute and convalescent phases of COVID-19. The material from the prospective study consisted of cDNA or gDNA derived from T cells, B-cell-depleted T cells, or PBMCs. Subjects who had been exposed to COVID-19, were actively infected with it, or had recovered from it provided the deeply sampled blood TCRbeta repertoires that made up the dataset. The repertoires were made available in a free public database intended to serve as a resource for research on the immune response to SARS-CoV-2. Samples were obtained from the ongoing ImmuneRACE study (first 160 participants) and from over 1,000 subjects provided by 6 global collaborators. Nearly every sample came with metadata listing a de-identified subject ID, COVID-19 status, age in years and sex. Where available, HLA class I and class II types were taken from metadata supplied by the sample provider and were not determined by assay-based typing.

The collaborating institutions used their own protocols to collect whole blood in K2EDTA tubes. Collaborator samples were shipped for TCRbeta analysis as frozen whole blood, isolated PBMCs, or DNA extracted from either sample type. The CDR1 and CDR2 encoded by the germline V gene are SNHLY and FYNNEI. V is clipped by 4 bases and J by 5 bases, and the sequence between their germline boundaries is 12 bases long. The CDR3 has 13 amino acids, counting the end cysteine and phenylalanine. Only the CDR3 DNA is retained, 39 bases long and in frame from the first base. TCRbeta CDR3 regions were amplified from genomic DNA by means of the immunoSEQ Assay, a bias-controlled multiplex PCR. On the authors' methods: Within the assay, amplification of reference gene primers was used to estimate how many nucleated cells each sample contained. Sequence reads were collapsed and filtered to measure the absolute abundance of every unique TCRbeta CDR3 rearrangement. For each sample, productive Simpson clonality was calculated by taking the square root of Simpson's diversity index across productive rearrangements. Not all clones reach the TCRdb copy of this immuneACCESS table, which keeps in-frame sequences only. Checked studies attribute under half of the gap to unresolved V genes and leave the rest unexplained. The V and J calls and clone size come from that table; D and trimming were worked out from the DNA. For this sample there are about 48,000 clones; around 85% appear just once. The ten largest clones represent 15% to 19% of the sample.

To note about this clone: Its antigen target is currently unknown. Per-nucleotide qualities are absent, and no much larger clonotype sits a single base away.

The investigation overall reported the following: The amount of clinical and demographic metadata varied by source and participant and was provided uncurated.

The TCR comes from a human donor in a cohort sampled during active COVID-19. The donor label of this sample is uncertain. Sample: peripheral blood. The rearranged segments are TRBV2 and TRBJ2-7; 6 matching bases give a weak D call of TRBD2. The CDR3 here reads CASSGWRVDEQYF. The nucleotides read TGTGCCAGCAGTGGGTGGAGGGTAGACGAGCAGTACTTC. The entire variable domain, with the stretches around the CDR3 drawn from the reference TRBV2 and TRBJ2-7 proteins, is EPEVTQTPSHQVTQMGQEVILRCVPISNHLYFYWYRQILGQKVEFLVSFYNNEISEKSEIFDDQFSVERPDGSNFTLKIRSTKLEDSAMYFCASSGWRVDEQYFGPGTRLTVT.